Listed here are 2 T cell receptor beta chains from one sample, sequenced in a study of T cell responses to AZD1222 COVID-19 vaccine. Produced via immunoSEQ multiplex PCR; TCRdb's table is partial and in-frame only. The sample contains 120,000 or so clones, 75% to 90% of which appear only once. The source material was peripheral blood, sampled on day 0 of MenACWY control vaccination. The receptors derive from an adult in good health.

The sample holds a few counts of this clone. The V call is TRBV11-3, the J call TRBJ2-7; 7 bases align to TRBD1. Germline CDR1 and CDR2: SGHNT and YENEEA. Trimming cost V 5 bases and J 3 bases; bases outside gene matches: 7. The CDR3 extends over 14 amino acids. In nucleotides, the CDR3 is TGTGCCAGCAGCAAAGCAACAGGGGTCTACGAGCAGTACTTC. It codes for CASSKATGVYEQYF.

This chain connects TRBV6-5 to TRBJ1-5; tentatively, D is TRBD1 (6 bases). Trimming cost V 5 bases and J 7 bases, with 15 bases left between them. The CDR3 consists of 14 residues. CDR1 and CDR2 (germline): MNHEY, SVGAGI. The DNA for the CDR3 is TGTGCCAGCAGTAGGCAAGGGGGGATCCAGCCCCAGCATTTT. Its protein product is CASSRQGGIQPQHF.